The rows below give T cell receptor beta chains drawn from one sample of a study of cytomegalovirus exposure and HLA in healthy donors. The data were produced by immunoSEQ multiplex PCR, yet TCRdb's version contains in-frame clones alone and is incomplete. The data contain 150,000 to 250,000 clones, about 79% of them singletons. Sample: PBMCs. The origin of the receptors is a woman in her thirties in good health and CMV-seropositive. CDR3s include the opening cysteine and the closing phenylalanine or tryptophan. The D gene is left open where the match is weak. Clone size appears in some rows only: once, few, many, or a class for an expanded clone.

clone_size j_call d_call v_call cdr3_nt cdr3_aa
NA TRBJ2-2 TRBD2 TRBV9 TGTGCCAGCAGCCGCAGAGCGGGAGGTAACACCGGGGAGCTGTTTTTT CASSRRAGGNTGELFF
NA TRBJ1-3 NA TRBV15 TGTGCCACCAGCAGAGTCTATGCCGGGGACACCATATATTTT CATSRVYAGDTIYF
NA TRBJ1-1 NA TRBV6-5 TGTGCCAGCAGTAAGGCCGGGGGCACTGAAGCTTTCTTT CASSKAGGTEAFF
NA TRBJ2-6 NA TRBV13 TGTGCCAGCAGCTACGGGGGGGCCAACGTCCTGACTTTC CASSYGGANVLTF
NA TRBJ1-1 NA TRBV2 TGTGCCAGCAACTTTCAGGGTTCGCCCACTGAAGCTTTCTTT CASNFQGSPTEAFF
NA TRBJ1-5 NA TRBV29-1 TGCAGCGTTGCCGGGGGAAACAATCAGCCCCAGCATTTT CSVAGGNNQPQHF
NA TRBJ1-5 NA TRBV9 TGTGCCAGCAGCGTATCAGGGTCGGGCAATCAGCCCCAGCATTTT CASSVSGSGNQPQHF
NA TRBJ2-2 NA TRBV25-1 TGTGCCAGCACAGGAGGAGCCACCGGGGAGCTGTTTTTT CASTGGATGELFF
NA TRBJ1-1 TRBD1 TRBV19 TGTGCCAGTAGGTCGACAGGGTGGACTGAAGCTTTCTTT CASRSTGWTEAFF
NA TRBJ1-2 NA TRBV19 TGTGCCAGTAGCAAGACAGCTATCTATGGCTACACCTTC CASSKTAIYGYTF
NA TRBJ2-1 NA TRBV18 TGTGCCAGCTCACCAAGAAGGGGGAGCTCCTACAATGAGCAGTTCTTC CASSPRRGSSYNEQFF
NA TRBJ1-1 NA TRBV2 TGTGCCAGCAGTCCGTTGAACACTGAAGCTTTCTTT CASSPLNTEAFF
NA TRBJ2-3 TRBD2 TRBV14 TGTGCCAGCAGCCAAGAAGGTTTAGTACTAGCGGGGTCGGCAGATACGCAGTATTTT CASSQEGLVLAGSADTQYF
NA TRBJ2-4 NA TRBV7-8 TGTGCCAGCAGCCCCACAGAGATTCAAAACATTCAGTACTTC CASSPTEIQNIQYF
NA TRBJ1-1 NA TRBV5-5 TGTGCCAGCAGCTGGGGACGACAGGACACTGAAGCTTTCTTT CASSWGRQDTEAFF
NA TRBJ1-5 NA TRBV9 TGTGCCAGCAGCGTAGATCCCCTAGGTCAGCCCCAGCATTTT CASSVDPLGQPQHF
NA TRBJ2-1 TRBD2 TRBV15 TGTGCCACCAGCGGAAAAGCGGGAGAGCACAATGAGCAGTTCTTC CATSGKAGEHNEQFF
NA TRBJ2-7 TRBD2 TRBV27 TGTGCCAGCAGTCTAGCGGGGGCCTACGAGCAGTACTTC CASSLAGAYEQYF
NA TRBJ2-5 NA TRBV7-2 TGTGCCAGCAGCTTAAGCAGGGGCCAAGAGACCCAGTACTTC CASSLSRGQETQYF
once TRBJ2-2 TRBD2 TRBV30 TGTGCCTGGAGTACTCTAGCGGGAGTATCCGGGGAGCTGTTTTTT CAWSTLAGVSGELFF
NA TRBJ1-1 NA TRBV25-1 TGTGCCAGCAGTGGGCTTGCAGATTCGAACACTGAAGCTTTCTTT CASSGLADSNTEAFF
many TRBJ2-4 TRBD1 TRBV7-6 TGTGCCAGCAGCTTAGGATCAGGACAGGGGGCAGTTCAGTACTTC CASSLGSGQGAVQYF
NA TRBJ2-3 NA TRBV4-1 TGCGCCAGCAGCCAATTTGGCGATACGCAGTATTTT CASSQFGDTQYF
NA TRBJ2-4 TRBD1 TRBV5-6 TGTGCCAGCAGCAAACAGGGGATTGACAACATTCAGTACTTC CASSKQGIDNIQYF
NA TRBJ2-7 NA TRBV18 TGTGCCAGCTCACCGGGGCCCCACAACTCCTACGAGCAGTACTTC CASSPGPHNSYEQYF
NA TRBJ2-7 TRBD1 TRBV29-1 TGCAGCGCCCGGGGACAGGATTTCTACGAGCAGTACTTC CSARGQDFYEQYF
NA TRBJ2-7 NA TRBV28 TGTGCCAGCAGTCGACTGGAAAGAGTATACGAGCAGTACTTC CASSRLERVYEQYF